This TCR beta chain was profiled in a study of T cells in Graves' hyperthyroidism and ophthalmopathy. This clonotype was recorded at least ten times. Inclusion characteristics of ophthalmopathy patients comprised a Clinical Activity Score of at least 3, a NOSPECS grade of at least 4, and duration under 3 months. CDR1 SGHTA and CDR2 FQGNSA come from the germline V gene. CDR3 length equals 15 residues. V was clipped by 4 bases and J by 0 bases; unmatched bases: 2. TCR beta CDR3 regions were amplified from RNA. HTBI primers were the set used in a first-round RT-PCR of the TCR CDR3. A single record per CDR3 protein comes from TCRdb applying MiXCR to the multiplex PCR reads. The sample has 450,000 to 550,000 distinct CDR3 sequences; roughly 25% are singletons.

The receptor's source is a woman between 25 and 40 years old with Graves' ophthalmopathy. The chain links TRBV7-2 to TRBJ2-5; 10 nucleotides align to TRBD1. The source material was blood. CDR3: CASSSGQGYQETQYF. DNA of the CDR3: TGTGCCAGCAGCTCGGGACAGGGGTACCAAGAGACCCAGTACTTC.